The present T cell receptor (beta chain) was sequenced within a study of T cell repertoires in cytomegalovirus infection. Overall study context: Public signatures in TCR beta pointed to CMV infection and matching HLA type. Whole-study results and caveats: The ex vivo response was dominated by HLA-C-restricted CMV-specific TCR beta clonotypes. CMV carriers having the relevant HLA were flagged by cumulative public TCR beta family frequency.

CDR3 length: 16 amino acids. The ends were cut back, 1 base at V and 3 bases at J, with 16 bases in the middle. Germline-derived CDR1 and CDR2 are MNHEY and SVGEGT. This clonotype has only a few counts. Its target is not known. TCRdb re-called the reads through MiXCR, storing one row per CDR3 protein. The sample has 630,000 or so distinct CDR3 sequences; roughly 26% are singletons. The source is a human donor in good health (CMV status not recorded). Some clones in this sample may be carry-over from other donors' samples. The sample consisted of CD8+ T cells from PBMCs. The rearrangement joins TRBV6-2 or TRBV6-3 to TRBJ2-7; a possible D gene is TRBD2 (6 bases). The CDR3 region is CASSYWGVNWDYEQYF. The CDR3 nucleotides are TGTGCCAGCAGTTACTGGGGGGTTAACTGGGACTACGAGCAGTACTTC.